The clone carrying this TCR beta chain was recorded a few times. This sample stems from a study of blood T cell repertoires in COVID-19. TCRdb's copy holds only in-frame clones and misses some; the assay was immunoSEQ multiplex PCR. The sample holds 150,000 to 200,000 clones, roughly 88% seen once. Sequencing was performed on peripheral blood. The receptor comes from an elderly woman with active or convalescent COVID-19.

The CDR3 DNA sequence: TGTGCCAGCAGCTTTGACAGGGGAGTCAATCAGCCCCAGCATTTT. Translation gives CASSFDRGVNQPQHF. The rearrangement links TRBV7-2 to TRBJ1-5; 8 bases agree with TRBD1. The V gene end was trimmed by 3 bases and the J gene end by 3 bases; junction bases not matched to a gene: 4. The CDR3 is made up of 15 amino acids. The V gene's germline CDR1 is SGHTA and CDR2 FQGNSA.